One and the same sample provided the 28 T cell receptor beta chains below, sequenced in a study of blood T cell repertoires in COVID-19. Clones were read by immunoSEQ multiplex PCR, and TCRdb kept only the in-frame ones, dropping some. The sample shows roughly 230,000 clones, about four fifths of them seen only once. Sequencing was performed on peripheral blood. Every receptor here comes from a man in his fifties or sixties with active or convalescent COVID-19.

The rearrangement joins TRBV6-5 to TRBJ1-1; tentative D call: TRBD1 (5 bases). V was clipped by 6 bases and J by 3 bases, with 14 bases between them. The germline V gene encodes CDR1 MNHEY and CDR2 SVGAGI. CDR3 length equals 14 residues. Here the CDR3 DNA reads TGTGCCAGCAGAGGAGGGACGGTGTACACTGAAGCTTTCTTT. Protein: CASRGGTVYTEAFF.

The chain joins TRBV7-8 to TRBJ1-2; the D is unclear. V lost 1 base and J lost 3, with 6 bases in between. The CDR3 contains 13 residues. Germline CDR1 reads SGHVS; CDR2 reads FQNEAQ. This chain's CDR3 is CASSLGHDYGYTF. CDR3 sequence (DNA): TGTGCCAGCAGCTTAGGACACGACTATGGCTACACCTTC.

The V gene is TRBV7-9, the J gene TRBJ2-3; 9 nucleotides line up with TRBD1. This CDR3 spans 17 amino acids. From germline, CDR1 is SEHNR and CDR2 FQNEAQ (reference sequence). V lost 8 bases, J lost 5 bases, and 17 bases stayed unmatched. The CDR3 DNA follows: TGTGCCAGCGCCCACGGAGGACAGGGGCCCCGGGGAGATACGCAGTATTTT. Translating it yields CASAHGGQGPRGDTQYF.

V gene TRBV7-2 combines with J gene TRBJ1-3, with 9 positions matching TRBD1. The CDR3 loop spans 15 amino acids. CDR1 is SGHTA, CDR2 FQGNSA, per germline. The V and J ends lost 3 bases and 0 bases, in that order; junction bases with no gene match: 0. CDR3 residues: CASSLDRGSGNTIYF. CDR3 DNA: TGTGCCAGCAGCTTGGACAGGGGCTCTGGAAACACCATATATTTT.

In regard to this clone: Other DNA sequences in the sample encode the same CDR3. The chain is built from TRBV7-2 and TRBJ1-3, with no clear D. In germline, CDR1 is SGHTA, CDR2 FQGNSA. The CDR3 sequence is 15 residues long. The germline V and J ends were trimmed by 1 base and 0 bases, with 7 bases remaining between them. The CDR3 sequence: CASSLGYSSGNTIYF. The CDR3 coding sequence is TGTGCCAGCAGCTTAGGATATAGCTCTGGAAACACCATATATTTT.

The chain carries TRBV2 and TRBJ1-4; D perhaps matches TRBD1 (6 bases). The CDR3 sequence is 14 residues long. The V end lost 6 bases, the J end lost 8 bases, and 16 bases lay between the germline ends. Germline CDR1 reads SNHLY; CDR2 reads FYNNEI. DNA of the CDR3: TGTGCCAGCAGCGACAGGCCAGGGGAAGAAAAACTGTTTTTT. Translated: CASSDRPGEEKLFF.

The chain combines TRBV5-4 with TRBJ1-6; D ambiguous. V was pared by 2 bases and J by 2 bases, with 5 bases between. The CDR3 sequence is 14 residues long. In germline, CDR1 is SGHNT, CDR2 YYREEE (reference sequence). As DNA, the CDR3 is TGTGCCAGCAGCTTAGCCCCCTATAATTCACCCCTCCACTTT. This codes for CASSLAPYNSPLHF.

This clone was found once. The rearrangement uses TRBV6-5 and TRBJ2-7; 11 nucleotides align to TRBD1. With V trimmed by 6 bases and J by 2 bases, 6 bases remained unmatched. The CDR3 is 15 amino acids. Germline CDR1 and CDR2: MNHEY and SVGAGI. DNA for the CDR3: TGTGCCAGCAGCCGGGGACAGGGGGTACCCTACGAGCAGTACTTC. It translates to CASSRGQGVPYEQYF.

This clone was seen a few times. This chain connects TRBV28 to TRBJ1-5; 8 nucleotides match TRBD1. This CDR3 has 15 amino acids. Germline-derived CDR1 and CDR2 are MDHEN and SYDVKM. Trimming removed 6 bases from V and 0 bases from J; junction bases left unmatched: 4. This chain's CDR3 is CASSTGGYSNQPQHF. In DNA, the CDR3 is TGTGCCAGCAGCACAGGGGGATATAGCAATCAGCCCCAGCATTTT.

The chain carries TRBV7-2 and TRBJ2-3; the D is unclear. Germline assignment: CDR1 SGHTA and CDR2 FQGNSA. Trimming shortened V by 3 bases and J by 4 bases, and 8 bases separated the two germline ends. The CDR3 covers 13 residues. The CDR3 DNA reads as TGTGCCAGCAGCTTGGAGACTCCAGATACGCAGTATTTT. It codes for CASSLETPDTQYF.

The chain has TRBV7-2 and TRBJ1-5; D unresolved. The CDR3 contains 12 residues. Germline lookup yields CDR1 SGHTA and CDR2 FQGNSA. Trimming pared 4 bases from V and 8 bases from J, leaving 9 bases between. CDR3 bases: TGTGCCAGCAGCTCCTCGGAGAAGCCCCAGCATTTT. This encodes CASSSSEKPQHF. Combining the CDR3 with reference TRBV7-2 and TRBJ1-5 gives the whole variable domain GAGVSQSPSNKVTEKGKDVELRCDPISGHTALYWYRQSLGQGLEFLIYFQGNSAPDKSGLPSDRFSAERTGGSVSTLTIQRTQQEDSAVYLCASSSSEKPQHFGDGTRLSIL.

CDR3 amino acids: CASRGARDSYEQYF. The CDR3 nucleotides are TGTGCCAGCAGAGGCGCTCGGGACAGCTACGAGCAGTACTTC. The chain joins TRBV5-5 to TRBJ2-7; 7 bases agree with TRBD1. The CDR3 has 14 amino acids. CDR1 and CDR2 from the germline V gene are SGHKS and YYEKEE (reference sequence). The trim removed 5 bases at V and 3 bases at J, leaving 8 bases unmatched.

V and J are TRBV12-3 or TRBV12-4 and TRBJ1-2; D perhaps matches TRBD1 (6 bases). The CDR3 totals 13 residues. V was pared by 7 bases and J by 7 bases, with 16 bases between. CDR3 residues: CASTPDLGAGYTF. The CDR3 coding sequence is TGTGCCAGCACCCCGGACCTGGGGGCTGGCTACACCTTC.

This chain connects TRBV7-3 to TRBJ1-6, with a weak D call TRBD1 (5 bases). Germline lookup yields CDR1 SGHTA and CDR2 FQGTGA. V lost 3 bases, J lost 0 bases, and 12 bases lay in between. CDR3 length equals 17 residues. The CDR3 DNA follows: TGTGCCAGCAGCTTGCATGGGGGGAGCTCCTATAATTCACCCCTCCACTTT. Translating it yields CASSLHGGSSYNSPLHF. The variable domain in full, completed from reference TRBV7-3 and TRBJ1-6, reads GAGVSQTPSNKVTEKGKYVELRCDPISGHTALYWYRQSLGQGPEFLIYFQGTGAADDSGLPNDRFFAVRPEGSVSTLKIQRTERGDSAVYLCASSLHGGSSYNSPLHFGNGTRLTVT.

The chain couples TRBV28 to TRBJ2-7; TRBD1 agrees at 10 bases. The CDR3 is made up of 16 amino acids. With V trimmed by 4 bases and J by 5 bases, 11 bases remained unmatched. From germline, CDR1 is MDHEN and CDR2 SYDVKM. The DNA of the CDR3 is TGTGCCAGCAGTTCGCTACCGGGACAGGGGCGTGACGAGCAGTACTTC. This gives the protein CASSSLPGQGRDEQYF.

This chain connects TRBV5-4 to TRBJ2-3, with D tentatively TRBD2 (6 bases). Between the trimmed V and J ends, which lost 6 bases and 2 bases, there was a span of 10 bases. Looked up from germline, CDR1 is SGHNT and CDR2 is YYREEE (reference sequence). The CDR3 covers 13 residues. The CDR3 DNA follows: TGTGCCAGCAATGCGGGGCCCACAGATACGCAGTATTTT. It codes for CASNAGPTDTQYF.

As for this clone: At one end, the junction sequence differs from germline, possibly due to a read error. This sample also contains other DNA sequences that code for the same CDR3. The chain joins TRBV7-2 to TRBJ1-4; no reliable D call. The CDR3 has 15 residues. Per the germline V gene, CDR1 is SGHTA and CDR2 is FQGNSA. CDR3 sequence reads: CASSLGPGYNEKLFF. The CDR3 nucleotides read TGTGCTAGCAGCTTAGGCCCAGGATATAATGAAAAACTGTTTTTT.

This clone was detected only once. The chain recombines TRBV7-2 with TRBJ2-3; 7 bases agree with TRBD2. This CDR3 has 14 residues. The germline V gene has CDR1 SGHTA and CDR2 FQGNSA. V trimming: 5 bases; J trimming: 6 bases; junction bases outside the gene matches: 8. CDR3 sequence (DNA): TGTGCCAGCAGCCCCGGACTAGGGAGTGATACGCAGTATTTT. Translated, it gives CASSPGLGSDTQYF.

The chain recombines TRBV7-9 with TRBJ1-5; 10 bases line up with TRBD1. J lost 2 bases, V lost 4 bases, and 2 bases had no gene match. CDR1 and CDR2 from the germline V gene are SEHNR and FQNEAQ (reference sequence). The CDR3 runs to 15 residues. As DNA, the CDR3 is TGTGCCAGCAGCTGGACAGGGGGAGGCAATCAGCCCCAGCATTTT. Encoded protein: CASSWTGGGNQPQHF.

This clone was recorded a few times. Other DNA sequences in the same sample also yield this CDR3. This sequence joins TRBV6-5 and TRBJ1-5, with 10 bases lining up with TRBD1. CDR1 and CDR2 (germline): MNHEY, SVGAGI. The CDR3 sequence is 15 residues long. Trimming took 6 bases from V and 2 from J; bases not matched to a gene: 4. CDR3 loop: CASRRQGAGNQPQHF. Here the CDR3 DNA reads TGTGCCAGCAGGAGACAGGGGGCCGGCAATCAGCCCCAGCATTTT.

The chain employs TRBV5-1 and TRBJ2-2, with D maybe TRBD1 (6 bases). This CDR3 has 15 residues. Trimming cost V 0 bases and J 5 bases, with 11 bases left between them. Germline-derived CDR1 and CDR2 are SGHRS and YFSETQ. CDR3 DNA sequence: TGCGCCAGCAGCTTGGACAGGGCCGGTACCGGGGAGCTGTTTTTT. Amino acids: CASSLDRAGTGELFF.

The chain is built from TRBV4-1 and TRBJ2-7; D is unresolved. Germline loops: CDR1 MGHRA, CDR2 YSYEKL. V lost 3 bases, J lost 0 bases, and 9 bases lay in between. CDR3 length: 14 amino acids. The CDR3 coding sequence is TGCGCCAGCAGCCAGGTCCAGGACTCCTACGAGCAGTACTTC. Its protein product is CASSQVQDSYEQYF.

The chain joins TRBV3-1 (or the pseudogene TRBV3-2) to TRBJ2-2, with TRBD2 matching over 7 bases. After removal of 0 bases from V and 4 bases from J, the junction contained 8 bases not matched to a gene. Germline V CDR1 and CDR2: LGHDT, YNNKEL (reference sequence). There are 17 residues in the CDR3. The CDR3 protein is CASSQDLGRGSTGELFF. The CDR3 DNA reads as TGTGCCAGCAGCCAAGATCTAGGGCGGGGGAGCACCGGGGAGCTGTTTTTT.

This chain links TRBV21-1 with TRBJ2-3; the D segment call TRBD2 is taken from the table without a DNA check. TRBV21-1 is marked as a pseudogene. The CDR3 runs to 15 residues. The DNA for the CDR3 is TGTGCCAGCAGCCCCCCCATGAGGCGGCCAGATACGCAGTATTTT. Its protein product is CASSPPMRRPDTQYF.

The rearrangement joins TRBV9 to TRBJ2-3; D gene ambiguous. Trimming took 4 bases from V and 3 from J, leaving 6 bases between them. The CDR3 is made up of 12 amino acids. Looked up from germline, CDR1 is SGDLS and CDR2 is YYNGEE. CDR3 protein: CASSSLTDTQYF. The CDR3 coding sequence is TGTGCCAGCAGCTCCCTTACAGATACGCAGTATTTT. The full variable domain, its missing parts supplied by reference TRBV9 and TRBJ2-3, is DSGVTQTPKHLITATGQRVTLRCSPRSGDLSVYWYQQSLDQGLQFLIQYYNGEERAKGNILERFSAQQFPDLHSELNLSSLELGDSALYFCASSSLTDTQYFGPGTRLTVL.

V usage is TRBV21-1 and J usage is TRBJ2-7; the table gives TRBD1 as D, unverified against the DNA. TRBV21-1 is designated a pseudogene. The CDR3 loop spans 17 amino acids. The CDR3 loop is CASSTPSSGQGSDEQYF. In nucleotides, the CDR3 is TGTGCCAGCAGCACACCCTCTTCGGGACAGGGATCGGACGAGCAGTACTTC.

The chain has TRBV19 and TRBJ2-2, with 9 bases lining up with TRBD2. The CDR3 runs to 19 residues. Losses at the gene ends were 1 base for V and 1 base for J; bases not matched to a gene: 10. Germline loops: CDR1 LNHDA, CDR2 SQIVND (reference sequence). The CDR3: CASSIALGLAGKNTGELFF. CDR3 DNA sequence: TGTGCCAGTAGTATAGCTCTCGGGCTAGCGGGGAAGAACACCGGGGAGCTGTTTTTT.

This clone was observed a few times. This sequence joins TRBV30 and TRBJ2-1, with TRBD2 matching over 10 bases. This CDR3 contains 16 residues. The germline V gene has CDR1 GTSNPN and CDR2 SVGIG (reference sequence). The V segment lost 2 bases and the J segment 6 bases; nucleotides outside the gene matches: 10. CDR3 region: CAWSSTSGTSANEQFF. In DNA form, the CDR3 reads TGTGCCTGGAGTTCAACGTCCGGGACTAGCGCCAATGAGCAGTTCTTC.